A selection of T cell receptor beta chains follows, all from one sample in a study of shared clonotypes between healthy human individuals. The method was immunoSEQ multiplex PCR; TCRdb's version includes in-frame clones alone and lacks a portion of them. The repertoire has about 560,000 clones, roughly four fifths of them found once; the top ten carry 12%. The material sequenced was PBMCs. The receptors were sampled from a woman in her forties in good health. Some clones in this sample may be carry-over from other donors' samples. CDR3s include the opening cysteine and the closing phenylalanine or tryptophan. The D gene is left open where the match is weak. Size is stated for part of the rows, as once, few or many counts, or as a class when the clone is expanded.

j_call clone_size d_call v_call cdr3_nt cdr3_aa
TRBJ2-7 - - TRBV28 TGTGCCAGCAGTCGGAACAGATACGAGCAGTACTTC CASSRNRYEQYF
TRBJ1-2 few - TRBV25-1 TGTGCCAGCAGTTATCCAGGGCGTTATGGCTACACCTTC CASSYPGRYGYTF
TRBJ2-1 - - TRBV30 TGTGCCTGGAGTGTACGCAATGAGCAGTTCTTC CAWSVRNEQFF
TRBJ2-7 - TRBD2 TRBV19 TGTGCCAGTAGTGACACTAGCGGGCCCTACGAGCAGTACTTC CASSDTSGPYEQYF
TRBJ2-7 - TRBD2 TRBV7-2 TGTGCCAGCAGCTTAGCCGAGGCGGGAGCCCTCGAGCAGTACTTC CASSLAEAGALEQYF
TRBJ2-3 - TRBD2 TRBV28 TGTGCCAGCAGTTCGCTACCGGGACTAGCCCGCCAAGATACGCAGTATTTT CASSSLPGLARQDTQYF
TRBJ2-5 - TRBD2 TRBV19 TGTGCCAGTAGTATAGCCCTAGCGGGAGGCAAAGAGACCCAGTACTTC CASSIALAGGKETQYF
TRBJ2-1 - TRBD2 TRBV28 TGTGCCAGCAGTTCCCCGGGACTAGCGGGACACAATGAGCAGTTCTTC CASSSPGLAGHNEQFF
TRBJ1-5 - TRBD1 TRBV7-9 TGTGCCAGCAGCTTGGTAGGGGGCGGGCCCCAGCATTTT CASSLVGGGPQHF
TRBJ2-7 - - TRBV28 TGTGCCAGCAGTTTAGATGGGGTGGGGGAGCAGTACTTC CASSLDGVGEQYF
TRBJ2-1 - - TRBV7-9 TGTGCCAGCAGCTTAGAGGGGAACCGGCGGGAGCAGTTCTTC CASSLEGNRREQFF
TRBJ2-3 once TRBD2 TRBV7-3 TGTGCCAGCAGCCCGTCAGGACTAGCGGGAGACACAGATACGCAGTATTTT CASSPSGLAGDTDTQYF
TRBJ2-3 - TRBD2 TRBV27 TGTGCCAGCAGTATACTAGCGGGCCGCACAGATACGCAGTATTTT CASSILAGRTDTQYF
TRBJ1-3 - - TRBV27 TGTGCCAGCAGTCCGTTGGGCTCTGGAAACACCATATATTTT CASSPLGSGNTIYF
TRBJ2-1 - - TRBV27 TGTGCCAGCAGTTCCCCTGACCTACTTGACTCCTACAATGAGCAGTTCTTC CASSSPDLLDSYNEQFF
TRBJ2-3 - - TRBV7-8 TGTGCCAGCAGCTCGTCGCCAGATACGCAGTATTTT CASSSSPDTQYF
TRBJ2-3 - - TRBV7-3 TGTGCCAGCAGCTTAGTAAGTTCGCGGCAGTATTTT CASSLVSSRQYF
TRBJ1-2 - TRBD1 TRBV7-9 TGTGCCAGCAGCCCCCCCGGGACAGGGAACGGCTACACCTTC CASSPPGTGNGYTF
TRBJ2-3 - TRBD2 TRBV30 TGTGCCTGGAGCGAATCTGGAGGGACTAGCGGGAGGAGGACAGATACGCAGTATTTT CAWSESGGTSGRRTDTQYF
TRBJ1-2 - - TRBV10-3 TGTGCCATCAGTGACCAAGGGGGGGGAGACCGCTATGGCTACACCTTC CAISDQGGGDRYGYTF
TRBJ2-2 - - TRBV14 TGTGCCAGCAGCCATTACAGGGCGATATACACCGGGGAGCTGTTTTTT CASSHYRAIYTGELFF
TRBJ2-7 - TRBD2 TRBV5-1 TGCGCCAGCAGCTTGACTAGCGGGATGGCCTACGAGCAGTACTTC CASSLTSGMAYEQYF
TRBJ2-3 once - TRBV7-3 TGTGCCAGCAGCCTGGAGGGATACACGCAGTATTTT CASSLEGYTQYF
TRBJ2-5 - TRBD2 TRBV23-1 TGCGCCAGCAGTCAATCCTTAGGTCGGAGCGGGACCTACGGGTTCTTGGCCCAGTACTTC CASSQSLGRSGTYGFLAQYF
TRBJ2-1 - TRBD2 TRBV13 TGTGCCAGCAGCTTATTGACTAGCTACTACAATGAGCAGTTCTTC CASSLLTSYYNEQFF
TRBJ1-2 - - TRBV6-1 TGTGCCAGCATGGGGAATGAGGGTGGCTACACCTTC CASMGNEGGYTF
TRBJ2-1 - - TRBV6-5 TGTGCCAGCAGGGTGGGCAATGAGCAGTTCTTC CASRVGNEQFF
TRBJ2-7 - TRBD2 TRBV6-6 TGTGCCAGTGGGTGGACTAGCGGGAGTCCCGAGCAGTACTTC CASGWTSGSPEQYF
TRBJ2-1 - - TRBV10-3 TGTGCCATCAGTGAGGGCCAGAACAACAATGAGCAGTTCTTC CAISEGQNNNEQFF
TRBJ1-4 - - TRBV5-4 TGTGCCAGCAGCCCCGGGGGTTCAACTAATGAAAAACTGTTTTTT CASSPGGSTNEKLFF
TRBJ1-5 - - TRBV27 TGTGCCAGCAGTTCACGACTGAGGCCGGGGGGTCAGCCCCAGCATTTT CASSSRLRPGGQPQHF
TRBJ1-2 few - TRBV29-1 TGCAGCGTTGACGCGGCAGCGACTGGTGGCTACACCTTC CSVDAAATGGYTF
TRBJ1-1 - - TRBV7-2 TGTGCCAGCAGCCAGGGACAATACACTGAAGCTTTCTTT CASSQGQYTEAFF
TRBJ2-1 few - TRBV9 TGTGCCAGCAGCGTAGGTCGCAGGGTCAATGAGCAGTTCTTC CASSVGRRVNEQFF
TRBJ2-7 few - TRBV6-5 TGTGCCAGCAGTTACTCGAGGCGGGCCTACGAGCAGTACTTC CASSYSRRAYEQYF
TRBJ2-7 - TRBD2 TRBV7-2 TGTGCCAGCAGCTTAGGGGGGAGGGAGCGGGAGGTCTACGAGCAGTACTTC CASSLGGREREVYEQYF
TRBJ2-5 - - TRBV5-1 TGCGCCAGCAGCCATGAGGGGCTGGTGACCCAGTACTTC CASSHEGLVTQYF
TRBJ2-7 - - TRBV9 TGTGCCAGCAGCGTAGAGGCAGGAGCACCCTACGAGCAGTACTTC CASSVEAGAPYEQYF
TRBJ1-1 - - TRBV28 TGTGCCAGCGGAGGGATGTCGAACACTGAAGCTTTCTTT CASGGMSNTEAFF
TRBJ2-7 - TRBD2 TRBV27 TGTGCCAGCAGTTCACAACCGACTAGCGGGATATACGAGCAGTACTTC CASSSQPTSGIYEQYF
TRBJ1-1 - - TRBV7-2 TGTGCCAGCAGTCCAACAGGACAGCCGAACACTGAAGCTTTCTTT CASSPTGQPNTEAFF
TRBJ2-1 many TRBD1 TRBV5-1 TGCGCCAGCAGCTCCACGACAGGGGAGGATGAGCAGTTCTTC CASSSTTGEDEQFF
TRBJ2-3 - - TRBV13 TGTGCCAGCAGCCCGACTAGAAACACAGATACGCAGTATTTT CASSPTRNTDTQYF
TRBJ2-7 - TRBD2 TRBV7-6 TGTGCCAGCAGCTTATACCCAACTTTCTCTAGCGGGAGGACCTACGAGCAGTACTTC CASSLYPTFSSGRTYEQYF
TRBJ2-3 - - TRBV11-2 TGTGCCAGCAGCTCGGGCCAAGATACGCAGTATTTT CASSSGQDTQYF
TRBJ2-6 - - TRBV28 TGTGCCAGCAGCCCCCCCGGGGCTGGGGCCAACGTCCTGACTTTC CASSPPGAGANVLTF
TRBJ2-7 few TRBD1 TRBV11-2 TGTGCCAGCAGCTCACAACAGGGGGTCTACGAGCAGTACTTC CASSSQQGVYEQYF
TRBJ2-1 - TRBD2 TRBV25-1 TGTGCCAGCAGTGATACGAAGACTAGCGGGATTCATGAGCAGTTCTTC CASSDTKTSGIHEQFF
TRBJ2-7 once - TRBV6-1 TGTGCCAGCAGTGAAGCGCGACCTAGGACCGGCGAGCAGTACTTC CASSEARPRTGEQYF
TRBJ2-3 - TRBD2 TRBV19 TGTGCCAGTAACACGGAGCGACTAGCGGGAATAGATACGCAGTATTTT CASNTERLAGIDTQYF
TRBJ2-7 - TRBD2 TRBV5-3 TGTGCCAGAAGCGTACTAGCGCTCCGTTCCTACGAGCAGTACTTC CARSVLALRSYEQYF
TRBJ2-1 - - TRBV7-8 TGTGCCAGCAGCTTAGTTCTGGGACCTACCAACAATGAGCAGTTCTTC CASSLVLGPTNNEQFF
TRBJ2-1 - - TRBV5-4 TGTGCCAGCAGCTTGGCTACAGGGAGTTACAATGAGCAGTTCTTC CASSLATGSYNEQFF
TRBJ1-5 - - TRBV4-2 TGTGCCAGCAGCCTCCAGGGAGGAGAGAATCAGCCCCAGCATTTT CASSLQGGENQPQHF